The T cell receptor (beta chain) under discussion was sequenced for a study of identical twins' blood T cells. Study-wide findings and caveats: Shared CDR3 clonotype counts between two donors mainly tracked the product of their cloneset sizes, twins included.

Concerning this clonotype itself: What it recognizes is unknown. A read error may be the cause here, since a much bigger clone is one base away.

TCRdb processed the 5' RACE reads anew with MiXCR; each CDR3 protein has one entry. The table records 300,000 to 400,000 distinct CDR3 sequences, roughly 27% of them present only once. The V gene's germline CDR1 is MRHNA and CDR2 SNTAGT. The CDR3 length is 12 residues. This chain uses TRBV6-4 with TRBJ1-1, with D uncertain. Sequences were obtained from PBMCs. The clonotype originates from a woman between 18 and 55 years old in good health. CDR3 sequence: CASSDHPGQRIF. CDR3 sequence (DNA): TGTGCCAGCAGTGACCATCCGGGCCAGAGGATCTTT.